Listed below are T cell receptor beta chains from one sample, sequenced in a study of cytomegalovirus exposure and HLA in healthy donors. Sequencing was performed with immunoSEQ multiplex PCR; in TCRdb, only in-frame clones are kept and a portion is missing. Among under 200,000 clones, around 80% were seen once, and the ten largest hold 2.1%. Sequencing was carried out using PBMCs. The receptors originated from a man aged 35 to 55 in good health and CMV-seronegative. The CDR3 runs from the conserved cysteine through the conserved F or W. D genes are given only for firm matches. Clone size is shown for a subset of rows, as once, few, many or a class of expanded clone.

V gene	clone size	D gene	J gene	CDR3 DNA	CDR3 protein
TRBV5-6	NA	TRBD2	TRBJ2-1	TGTGCCAGCAGCTTGGGCCTAGCGGGAGCTTGGCAGCAGTTCTTC	CASSLGLAGAWQQFF
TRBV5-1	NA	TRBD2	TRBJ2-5	TGCGCCAGCAGACCAACTAGCGGGGACCAAGAGACCCAGTACTTC	CASRPTSGDQETQYF
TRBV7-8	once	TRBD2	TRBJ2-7	TGTGCCAGCAGCTTAGAGGTCGGGACTAGTTTCTACGAGCAGTACTTC	CASSLEVGTSFYEQYF
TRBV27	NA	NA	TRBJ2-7	TGTGCCAGCAGTATCCTAAGCGGGTCAACCTACGAGCAGTACTTC	CASSILSGSTYEQYF
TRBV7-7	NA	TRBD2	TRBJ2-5	TGTGCTAGCAGCTTAGAACTAGCGGCGGAGACCCAGTACTTC	CASSLELAAETQYF
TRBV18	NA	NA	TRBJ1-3	TGTGCCAGCGCTCCAGGGGCTGGAAACACCATATATTTT	CASAPGAGNTIYF
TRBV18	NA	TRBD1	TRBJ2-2	TGTGCCAGCTCACCAAAAAGACCCGGGACAGGGATGCCCGGGGAGCTGTTTTTT	CASSPKRPGTGMPGELFF
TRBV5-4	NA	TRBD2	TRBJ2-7	TGTGCCAGCAGCTTACGGGGACTAGCGGGATCTGAGCAGTACTTC	CASSLRGLAGSEQYF
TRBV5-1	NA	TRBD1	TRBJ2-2	TGCGCCAGCAGCCCAGGGGGCGGTAACACCGGGGAGCTGTTTTTT	CASSPGGGNTGELFF
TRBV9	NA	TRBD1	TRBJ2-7	TGTGCCAGCAGCGAGGGACAGGGCGGCGAGCAGTACTTC	CASSEGQGGEQYF
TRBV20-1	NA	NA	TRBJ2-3	TGCAGTGCCCGCCGGGCAGATACGCAGTATTTT	CSARRADTQYF
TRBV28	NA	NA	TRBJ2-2	TGTGCCAGTTCCGCGGCGAACACCGGGGAGCTGTTTTTT	CASSAANTGELFF
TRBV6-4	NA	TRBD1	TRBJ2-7	TGTGCCAGCAGTGACGGGAGACAGGGGAGCTCCTACGAGCAGTACTTC	CASSDGRQGSSYEQYF
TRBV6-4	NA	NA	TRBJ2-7	TGTGCCAGCAGAGCGGGACACTGTCTCTGTAGCGAGCAGTACTTC	CASRAGHCLCSEQYF
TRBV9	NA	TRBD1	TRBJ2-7	TGTGCCAGCAGCCCCCGACAGGGGGCCAACTACGAGCAGTACTTC	CASSPRQGANYEQYF
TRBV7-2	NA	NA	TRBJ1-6	TGTGCCAGCAGCCCTACAGGGAGAGCCTCCTATAATTCACCCCTCCACTTT	CASSPTGRASYNSPLHF
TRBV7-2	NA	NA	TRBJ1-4	TGTGCCAGCCGTCTCGGGGGGGCTGGTGAAAAACTGTTTTTT	CASRLGGAGEKLFF
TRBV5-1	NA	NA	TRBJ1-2	TGCGCCAGCAAGGTAGATCAGGGTAACTATGGCTACACCTTC	CASKVDQGNYGYTF
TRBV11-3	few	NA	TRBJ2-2	TGTGCCAGCAGCGCCCGCAGGGGAGAGGGCACCGGGGAGCTGTTTTTT	CASSARRGEGTGELFF
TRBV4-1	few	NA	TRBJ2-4	TGCGCCAGCAGCCAAACCCCCCCAGGAGGAAAAAACATTCAGTACTTC	CASSQTPPGGKNIQYF
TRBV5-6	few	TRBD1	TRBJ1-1	TGTGCCAGCAGCTCCGACAGGGGGTCGAACACTGAAGCTTTCTTT	CASSSDRGSNTEAFF
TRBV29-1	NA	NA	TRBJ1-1	TGCAGCGTTGAAGAAGGGGCTAACACTGAAGCTTTCTTT	CSVEEGANTEAFF
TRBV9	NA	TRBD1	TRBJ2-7	TGTGCCAGCAGCGCCTCCGGGACAGCTGGTTACGAGCAGTACTTC	CASSASGTAGYEQYF
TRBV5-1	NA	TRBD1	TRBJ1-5	TGCGCCAGCAGCCTGGGGGGACAGAGCAATCAGCCCCAGCATTTT	CASSLGGQSNQPQHF
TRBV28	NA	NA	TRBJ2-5	TGTGCCAGCAGCGGGGTAGGGGAGACCCAGTACTTC	CASSGVGETQYF
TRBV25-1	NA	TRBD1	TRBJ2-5	TGTGCCAGCAGTGTACAGGGGGCGCCTAGGGAGACCCAGTACTTC	CASSVQGAPRETQYF
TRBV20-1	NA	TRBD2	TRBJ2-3	TGCAGTACTAGCGAGGTCAATACGCAGTATTTT	CSTSEVNTQYF
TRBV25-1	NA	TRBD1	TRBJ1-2	TGTGCCAGCAGTGGTTTGACAGGGGTAAACCCGAATGACTATGGCTACACCTTC	CASSGLTGVNPNDYGYTF
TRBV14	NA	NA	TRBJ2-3	TGTGCCAGCAGTCCCCTGGTAGGGAGTCGATATACGCAGTATTTT	CASSPLVGSRYTQYF
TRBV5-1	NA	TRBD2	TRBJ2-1	TGCGCCAGCAATCTAGCGGGAGGGCCAGGTGAGCAGTTCTTC	CASNLAGGPGEQFF
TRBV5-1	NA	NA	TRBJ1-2	TGCGCCAGCAGCCCGGGGAATAACTATGGCTACACCTTC	CASSPGNNYGYTF
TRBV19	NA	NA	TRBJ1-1	TGTGCCAGTAGTATGGAGTGGTCTGAAGCTTTCTTT	CASSMEWSEAFF
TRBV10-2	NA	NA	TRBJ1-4	TGCGCCAGCAGCGAGTTAGATGAAAAACTGTTTTTT	CASSELDEKLFF
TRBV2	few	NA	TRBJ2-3	TGTGCCAGCAGATTAGCGGACACAGATACGCAGTATTTT	CASRLADTDTQYF
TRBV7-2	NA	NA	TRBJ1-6	TGTGCCAGCAGAAATAGTGGGGCACCCAATTCACCCCTCCACTTT	CASRNSGAPNSPLHF
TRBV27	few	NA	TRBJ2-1	TGTGCCAGCACCCCCCACAGGGGACTTCGAATCCGATCCTACAATGAGCAGTTCTTC	CASTPHRGLRIRSYNEQFF
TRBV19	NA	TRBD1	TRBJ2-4	TGTGCCAGTAGTATTATCTCGATGGGACAGCATTTAGCTGGCATTCAGTACTTC	CASSIISMGQHLAGIQYF
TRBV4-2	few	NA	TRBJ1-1	TGTGCCAGCAGCCGAGACCCGAGCACTGAAGCTTTCTTT	CASSRDPSTEAFF
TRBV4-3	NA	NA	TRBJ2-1	TGCGCCAGCAGCCCGAGTAGCGGAGCCGCCGGAGAGCAGTTCTTC	CASSPSSGAAGEQFF
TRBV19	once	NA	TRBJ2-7	TGTGCCAGTAGTGCCCTCTACTCCTACGAGCAGTACTTC	CASSALYSYEQYF
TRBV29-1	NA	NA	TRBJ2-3	TGCAGCGTTGAGAGCGCTTTAGGAACCGATACGCAGTATTTT	CSVESALGTDTQYF
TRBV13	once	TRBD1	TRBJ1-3	TGTGCCAGCAGCTCCCGGGACAGTGGAAACACCATATATTTT	CASSSRDSGNTIYF
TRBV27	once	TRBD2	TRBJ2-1	TGTGCCAGCAGTCCCGGGACTAGCGGGAGCAATGAGCAGTTCTTC	CASSPGTSGSNEQFF
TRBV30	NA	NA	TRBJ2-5	TGTGCCTGGAGGCCCAAAGACAGAAGAGAGACCCAGTACTTC	CAWRPKDRRETQYF
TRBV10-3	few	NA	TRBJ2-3	TGTGCCATCAGTGAGTCGGGCTTGACCGGCACAGATACGCAGTATTTT	CAISESGLTGTDTQYF
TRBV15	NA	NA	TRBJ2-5	TGTGCCACCAGCAGTGGCCTCAGGGGCGGGGGAGAGACCCAGTACTTC	CATSSGLRGGGETQYF
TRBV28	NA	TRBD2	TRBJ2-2	TGTGCCAGCAGTTTAAGGGTAGCGGGAGTAGGCACCGGGGAGCTGTTTTTT	CASSLRVAGVGTGELFF
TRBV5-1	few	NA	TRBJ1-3	TGCGCCAGCAGCTTGTCCGGGGGCTCTGGAAACACCATATATTTT	CASSLSGGSGNTIYF